Listed below are T cell receptor beta chains from one sample, sequenced in a study of cytomegalovirus exposure and HLA in healthy donors. The table came from immunoSEQ multiplex PCR; TCRdb's copy has only in-frame clones and leaves some out. The sample comprises around 130,000 clones, more than 60% of which are singletons, and about 1.7% rests with the top ten. Specimen: PBMCs. Receptor source: a woman between 35 and 50 years old in good health and CMV-seronegative. CDR3s include the opening cysteine and the closing phenylalanine or tryptophan. The order of the fields is J gene, V gene, D gene, clone size, CDR3 DNA, CDR3 protein. A D gene is named only where the DNA matches it firmly. A row's size may be missing; if present it is once, few, many or a size class.

>TRBJ2-3|TRBV5-4|TRBD2|-
TGTGCCAGCAGCCTTGGGACTACTCCTAGCACAGATACGCAGTATTTT
CASSLGTTPSTDTQYF
>TRBJ1-1|TRBV18|TRBD1|-
TGTGCCAGCTCACCGGGACAGATACTAACTGAAGCTTTCTTT
CASSPGQILTEAFF
>TRBJ2-5|TRBV18|TRBD2|-
TGTGCCAGCTCATTCGTGTCGGCTAGCGGCCAAGAGACCCAGTACTTC
CASSFVSASGQETQYF
>TRBJ2-7|TRBV29-1|TRBD2|-
TGCAGCGTTACCGGGACTAAATACGAGCAGTACTTC
CSVTGTKYEQYF
>TRBJ2-7|TRBV27|TRBD2|-
TGTGCCAGCAGTTTAGTCCCCGGGGGGGGGACTGGCGAGCAGTACTTC
CASSLVPGGGTGEQYF
>TRBJ1-1|TRBV7-8|-|-
TGTGCCAGCAGCTCTCAGATGAACACTGAAGCTTTCTTT
CASSSQMNTEAFF
>TRBJ2-1|TRBV28|-|-
TGTGCCAGCAGTTCCCCCTCTAGTTCAACCTACAATGAGCAGTTCTTC
CASSSPSSSTYNEQFF
>TRBJ2-1|TRBV7-2|-|-
TGTGCCAGCAGCTCAGGGTGGAAACAGTTCTTC
CASSSGWKQFF
>TRBJ2-7|TRBV15|-|few
TGTGCCACCAGCAGAGCGGGAACGGCTAACTCCTACGAGCAGTACTTC
CATSRAGTANSYEQYF
>TRBJ1-1|TRBV6-5|-|-
TGTGCCAGCAGTACCCCAGGGAACACTGAAGCTTTCTTT
CASSTPGNTEAFF
>TRBJ2-1|TRBV27|TRBD2|-
TGTGCCAGCAGTCTTCGGTCTAGCGGGAGGTGGGGTGAGCAGTTCTTC
CASSLRSSGRWGEQFF
>TRBJ1-1|TRBV6-5|TRBD1|-
TGTGCCAGCAGTTACTTCTCCGGGACAGGGCGGACTGAAGCTTTCTTT
CASSYFSGTGRTEAFF
>TRBJ1-2|TRBV5-1|TRBD1|-
TGCGCCAGCAGCTTGGCCCCCGCGGGACAGATCTATGGCTACACCTTC
CASSLAPAGQIYGYTF
>TRBJ1-1|TRBV7-9|-|-
TGTGCCAGCAGCTTGGCGGTTAGCACTGAAGCTTTCTTT
CASSLAVSTEAFF
>TRBJ1-5|TRBV2|-|-
TGTGCCAGCAGTGGACAGAGTCAGCCCCAGCATTTT
CASSGQSQPQHF
>TRBJ2-7|TRBV19|-|once
TGTGCCAGTAGTATAAATGACAGCCCTTCCTACGAGCAGTACTTC
CASSINDSPSYEQYF
>TRBJ2-7|TRBV18|TRBD2|-
TGTGCCAGCTCTCCAGAGGCACCGGGACTAGCGGGAGGAGGTGAGCAGTACTTC
CASSPEAPGLAGGGEQYF
>TRBJ2-3|TRBV5-1|-|-
TGCGCCAGCAGCTTGGTGGTAGCCACAGATACGCAGTATTTT
CASSLVVATDTQYF
>TRBJ2-7|TRBV7-8|-|-
TGTGCCAGCAGCTTAATGAGGGCTAGCGAGCAGTACTTC
CASSLMRASEQYF
>TRBJ1-1|TRBV6-5|TRBD1|-
TGTGCCAGCAGATTAATACAGGGGTCCGGTGGAGCTTTCTTT
CASRLIQGSGGAFF
>TRBJ2-1|TRBV9|TRBD2|-
TGTGCCAGCAGCCCCGGACTAGCGGCCCAGGGTGAGCAGTTCTTC
CASSPGLAAQGEQFF
>TRBJ1-5|TRBV18|TRBD1|-
TGTGCCAGCTCACCGGGGGACAGGGGGTATGGGGAGCCCCAGCATTTT
CASSPGDRGYGEPQHF
>TRBJ1-2|TRBV6-5|-|few
TGTGCCACCGGGACTTTTGACTATGGCTACACCTTC
CATGTFDYGYTF
>TRBJ1-1|TRBV27|-|-
TGTGCCAGCAGTTTATCGTTGAAGGGGAGGGAGGCTTTCTTT
CASSLSLKGREAFF
>TRBJ2-5|TRBV20-1|-|-
TGCAGTGCTTTAGGAGGAGAGACCCAGTACTTC
CSALGGETQYF
>TRBJ2-6|TRBV18|-|few
TGTGCCAGCTCCGTAGACTCTGGGGCCAACGTCCTGACTTTC
CASSVDSGANVLTF
>TRBJ1-1|TRBV28|TRBD1|few
TGTGCCAGCAGTTTAGTGGAGGGGGCCGGGGGAGCTTTCTTT
CASSLVEGAGGAFF
>TRBJ2-1|TRBV7-2|-|-
TGTGCCAGCAGCCCCGGGGGCGGGGGTGGAGGATACGATGAGCAGTTCTTC
CASSPGGGGGGYDEQFF
>TRBJ2-3|TRBV5-1|-|-
TGCGCCAGCAGCCCAGATACAAGCACAGATACGCAGTATTTT
CASSPDTSTDTQYF
>TRBJ2-6|TRBV7-9|-|once
TGTGCCAGCAGCTCCGATAGCTCTGGGGCCAACGTCCTGACTTTC
CASSSDSSGANVLTF
>TRBJ2-5|TRBV5-6|-|-
TGTGCCAGCAGCTTGGGGTCCCCCGGGGGGACCCAGTACTTC
CASSLGSPGGTQYF